This note documents a single T cell receptor (beta chain) sequence. Data came from immunoSEQ multiplex PCR; TCRdb stores just in-frame clones and leaves some out. The data show fewer than 130,000 clones, roughly 90% seen once. These data are taken from a study of T cell changes during pregnancy in multiple sclerosis. This receptor was obtained from a female donor with multiple sclerosis, enrolled in a pregnancy study. Material: peripheral blood, obtained after pregnancy.

CDR3 protein: CASSENTGVWETQYF. The CDR3 bases are TGTGCCAGCAGCGAGAACACAGGGGTTTGGGAGACCCAGTACTTC. V gene TRBV27 combines with J gene TRBJ2-5, with TRBD1 identical over 7 bases. Trimming removed 6 bases from V and 5 bases from J; junction bases left unmatched: 12. This CDR3 spans 15 amino acids. Germline CDR1 reads MNHEY; CDR2 reads SMNVEV (reference sequence).